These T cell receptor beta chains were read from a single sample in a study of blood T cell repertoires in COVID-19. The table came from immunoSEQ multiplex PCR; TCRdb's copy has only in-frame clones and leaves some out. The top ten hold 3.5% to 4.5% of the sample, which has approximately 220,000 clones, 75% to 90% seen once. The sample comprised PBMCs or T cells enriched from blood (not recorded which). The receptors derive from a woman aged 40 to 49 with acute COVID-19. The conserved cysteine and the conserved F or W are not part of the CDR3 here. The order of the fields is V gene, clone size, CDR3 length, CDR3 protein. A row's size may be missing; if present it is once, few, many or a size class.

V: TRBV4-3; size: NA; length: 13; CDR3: ASSQDPDSGTEAF
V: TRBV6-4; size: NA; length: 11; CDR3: ASSDPGGLGYT
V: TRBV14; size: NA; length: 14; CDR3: ASSQDTGLSTGELF
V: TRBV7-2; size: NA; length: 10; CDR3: ASSPPDQPQH
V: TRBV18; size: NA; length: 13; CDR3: ASSPTTGFGNTIY
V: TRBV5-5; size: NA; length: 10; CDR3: ASSLTGVEQF
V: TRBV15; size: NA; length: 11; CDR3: ATSEGARGEQY
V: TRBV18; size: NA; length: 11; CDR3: ASSPTETDTQY
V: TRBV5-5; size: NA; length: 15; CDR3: ASSPIGGTVVAGELF
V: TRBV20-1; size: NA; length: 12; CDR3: SASKLSSYNEQF
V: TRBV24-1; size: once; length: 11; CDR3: ATSDRDRDLQF